This T cell receptor (beta chain) was documented in a study of PD-L1 blockade in urothelial cancer (dated by TCRdb to 2015 to 2018). Background on the whole study: Therapy was started in 2014 for all patients, and atezolizumab 1,200 mg was administered intravenously every 3 weeks. About 90% of the roughly 29 patients were identified as males with urothelial cancer of bladder origin, and a prior smoking history was reported by 18 of 29 patients. Patients had an ECOG performance status of 0 or 1 and had received between 0 and 3 prior chemotherapy regimens. Blood samples were analyzed at two time points: 3 weeks after treatment start (second dose) and 6 weeks after treatment start. A median of roughly 140,000 T cells and roughly 80,000 unique TCRs was obtained from blood samples, and a median clonality of approximately 0.08 was observed. An exploratory multi-omic analysis was conducted of the somatic, immune and clinical correlates of response to PD-L1 blockade with atezolizumab in urothelial cancer. Pretreatment tumor samples, along with matched peripheral blood collected serially before and after atezolizumab treatment, underwent TCR sequencing. Durable clinical benefit meant progression-free survival longer than 6 months, and TCR features were also tested against progression-free and overall survival. Whole exome sequencing and RNA sequencing of pretreatment tumors were performed alongside TCR sequencing in the same patients. Under ten patients reached durable clinical benefit, while 20 to 25 patients did not. Over 28 patients had pretreatment blood TCR-seq, roughly 25 had at least one posttreatment blood collection, and roughly 25 had tumor TCR-seq.

This clone has only a few counts. Its antigen is not yet known. There are no base qualities to consult, and no much larger clone falls within one base. The germline V gene (reference sequence) provides CDR1 GTSNPN and CDR2 SVGIG. CDR3 length: 14 amino acids, cysteine to phenylalanine. The CDR3 DNA has 42 bases and is translated from base 1. V has 2 bases trimmed and J has 6 bases trimmed; junction bases matching no gene number 6. Synthetic TCR analog templates were spiked into each PCR so that absolute template abundance could be estimated from read counts. TCRbeta CDR3 regions were amplified from genomic DNA with bias-controlled V and J gene primers using the immunoSEQ assay. Rearranged TCRbeta segments were sequenced at approximately 20X coverage. On the authors' methods: Sequencing errors were corrected by clustering, and CDR3s were annotated against IMGT so that V, D and J genes could be assigned. Downstream analyses used only productive TCRbeta rearrangements, leaving out any out-of-frame or stop-codon sequences. To compute clonality, Shannon entropy was normalized by the log of the number of unique productive sequences and then subtracted from one. Clones differing between time points or between blood and tumor were identified by Fisher's exact test with Benjamini-Hochberg correction at adjusted p below 0.01. TCRdb retrieved this table from immuneACCESS and kept in-frame rearrangements only. Not all clones are present; in checked studies, unresolved V genes account for under half, and no reason is known for the remainder. V and J calls and clone size come straight from that table; D and trimming were deduced from the DNA. For this sample there are 32,000 or so clones; approximately 87% appear just once. The leading ten clones occupy around 14% of the sample.

General conclusions and limits of the study: Because of the small sample size (n ≈ 29) and the many exploratory analyses performed, the results are intended to be regarded as hypothesis-generating. At 3 weeks after the start of treatment, tumor-associated TCR clones in peripheral blood had expanded more in patients with durable benefit (n ≈ 20, p = 0.022). A pretreatment peripheral blood TCR clonality below the median was linked to improved progression-free and overall survival.

Interpreted using the paper, the time point label stands for: pretreatment peripheral blood. A total of 29 patients with locally advanced or metastatic urothelial carcinoma, treated at Memorial Sloan Kettering on a trial protocol, made up the cohort. Peripheral blood mononuclear cells were collected from each patient pretreatment and during treatment, giving between 1 and 8 total time points per patient. The Qiagen DNeasy Blood extraction kit was used to purify genomic DNA from total PBMCs and tumor samples. PBMCs were collected pretreatment and during treatment and were isolated and stored as previously described.

Sequencing was performed on PBMCs, taken around atezolizumab (anti-PD-L1) treatment. The sequence derives from a man aged 55 to 70 with urothelial cancer. The chain couples TRBV30 to TRBJ2-7; TRBD2 lines up with 11 middle nucleotides. For the CDR3, the sequence is CAWSRISGRVEQYF. The DNA sequence is as follows: TGTGCCTGGAGTAGGATTAGCGGGAGGGTCGAGCAGTACTTC.